This T cell receptor beta chain originates from a study of T-cell memory formation after mild COVID-19. General study results and limits: SARS-CoV-2 specificity of second-wave clones peaking day 37 was unconfirmed.

TCR alpha and TCR beta cDNA libraries carrying sample barcodes and UMIs came from 5'RACE with constant-segment primers. MiXCR, applied by TCRdb to the 5' RACE reads, yields one record per CDR3 protein. The data hold some 350,000 distinct CDR3 sequences, with about an eighth observed a single time. Looked up from germline, CDR1 is DFQATT and CDR2 is SNEGSKA (reference sequence). The CDR3 extends over 14 amino acids. V was shortened by 6 bases and J by 7 bases, with 19 bases between the two germline ends. This clonotype was observed a handful of times. Its antigen is not identified. The sample consisted of PBMCs or a T cell subset sorted from them (not recorded which). The receptor was derived from a man younger than 30 who had mild COVID-19 (a few samples of this study predate the infection). Cell type and time point are not known. The chain employs TRBV20-1 and TRBJ1-5; tentatively, D is TRBD1 (5 bases). For the CDR3, the DNA is TGCAGTGCCGAGGGCAGGGAGGGGATCCAGCCCCAGCATTTT. This gives the protein CSAEGREGIQPQHF.